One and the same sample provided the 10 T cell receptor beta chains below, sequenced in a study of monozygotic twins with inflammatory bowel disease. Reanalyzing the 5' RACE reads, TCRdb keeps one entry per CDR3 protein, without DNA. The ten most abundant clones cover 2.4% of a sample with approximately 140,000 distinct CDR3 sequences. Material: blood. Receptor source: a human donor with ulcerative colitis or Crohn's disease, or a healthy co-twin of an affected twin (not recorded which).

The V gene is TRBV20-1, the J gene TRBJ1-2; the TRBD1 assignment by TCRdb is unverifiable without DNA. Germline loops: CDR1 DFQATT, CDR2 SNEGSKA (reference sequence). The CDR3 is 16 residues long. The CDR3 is CSVKTRLNTINYGYTF.

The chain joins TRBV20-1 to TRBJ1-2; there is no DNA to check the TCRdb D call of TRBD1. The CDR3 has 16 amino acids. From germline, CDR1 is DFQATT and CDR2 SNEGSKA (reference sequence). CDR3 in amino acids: CSAHVLGGRANYGYTF.

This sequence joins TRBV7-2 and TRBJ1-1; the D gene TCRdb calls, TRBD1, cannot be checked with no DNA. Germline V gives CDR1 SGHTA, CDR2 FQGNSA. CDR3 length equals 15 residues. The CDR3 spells CASSLAGGAYTEAFF. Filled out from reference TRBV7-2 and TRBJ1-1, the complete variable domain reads GAGVSQSPSNKVTEKGKDVELRCDPISGHTALYWYRQSLGQGLEFLIYFQGNSAPDKSGLPSDRFSAERTGGSVSTLTIQRTQQEDSAVYLCASSLAGGAYTEAFFGQGTRLTVV.

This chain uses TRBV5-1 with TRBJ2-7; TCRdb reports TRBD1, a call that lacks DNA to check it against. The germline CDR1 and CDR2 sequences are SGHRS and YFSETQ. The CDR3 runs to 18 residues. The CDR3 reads CASSSAIARTGPSYEQYF.

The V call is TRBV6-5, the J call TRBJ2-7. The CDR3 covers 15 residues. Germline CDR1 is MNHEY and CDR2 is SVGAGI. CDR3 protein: CASTIHRDRSYEQYF.

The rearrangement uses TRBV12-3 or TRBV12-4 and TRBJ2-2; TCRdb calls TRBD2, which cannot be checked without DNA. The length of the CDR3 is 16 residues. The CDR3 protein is CASSFDFRTSAGELFF.

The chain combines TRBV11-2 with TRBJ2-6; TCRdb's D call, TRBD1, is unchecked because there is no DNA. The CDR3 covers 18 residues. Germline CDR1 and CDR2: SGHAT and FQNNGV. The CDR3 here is CASSRAGTGASGANVLTF.

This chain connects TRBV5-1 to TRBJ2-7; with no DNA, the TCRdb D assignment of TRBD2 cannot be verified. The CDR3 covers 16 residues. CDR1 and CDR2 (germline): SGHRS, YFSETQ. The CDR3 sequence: CASSLMGSGGRYEQYF.

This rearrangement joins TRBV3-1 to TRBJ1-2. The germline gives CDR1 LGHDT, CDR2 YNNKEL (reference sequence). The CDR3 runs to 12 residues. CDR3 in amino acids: CASSQAGYGHTF.

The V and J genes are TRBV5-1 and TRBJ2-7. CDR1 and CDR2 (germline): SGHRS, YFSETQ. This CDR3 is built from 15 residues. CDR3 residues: CASSLGGSQIYEQYF.